Here is one TCR beta chain with its context. This record comes from a study of blood T cell repertoires in COVID-19. In the study overall: T cells, B-cell-depleted T cells, or PBMCs provided the cDNA or gDNA that served as material.

Grouping used clinical history reported by participants in a survey and questionnaire. What the recovered Cohort 3 donors had was two negative PCRs, clearance, or symptom resolution. Profiled with immunoSEQ multiplex PCR; TCRdb holds only in-frame clones, not every one. This sample carries over 120,000 clones, over 65% of them seen once, and the ten largest clones take just over 6%. Sequenced sample: PBMCs or T cells enriched from blood (not recorded which). The receptor was isolated from a woman aged 50 to 60 who had recovered from COVID-19.

The CDR3 DNA follows: TGTGCCAGCGGCCAGCCCCAGCATTTT. Its translation is CASGQPQHF. The rearrangement joins TRBV9 to TRBJ1-5, with unresolved D. Trimming cost V 7 bases and J 7 bases, with 3 bases left between them. This CDR3 is 9 amino acids long. Germline assignment: CDR1 SGDLS and CDR2 YYNGEE.